Listed here are 10 T cell receptor beta chains from one sample, sequenced in a study of T cell responses to AZD1222 COVID-19 vaccine. Profiled with immunoSEQ multiplex PCR; TCRdb holds only in-frame clones, not every one. The sample holds about 140,000 clones, 70% to 90% seen once. This sample comprised peripheral blood, obtained on day 0 of AZD1222 vaccination. Receptor source: an adult in good health.

This rearrangement joins TRBV6-5 to TRBJ2-7; TRBD2 matches at 10 bases. The junction had 4 bases not matched to a gene; V was cut back by 7 bases and J by 4 bases. Germline CDR1 reads MNHEY; CDR2 reads SVGAGI. The CDR3 covers 13 residues. This CDR3 is CASTASGSYEQYF. CDR3 in DNA: TGTGCCAGCACGGCTAGCGGGAGTTACGAGCAGTACTTC.

This clone was observed once. This sequence joins TRBV5-5 and TRBJ2-5, with TRBD2 matching over 16 bases. This CDR3 is built from 16 residues. The V gene end was trimmed by 4 bases and the J gene end by 5 bases; junction bases not matched to a gene: 5. Germline CDR1 SGHKS, CDR2 YYEKEE (reference sequence). The CDR3, as DNA: TGTGCCAGCAGCGGGACTAGCGGGAGGGCCGGGGAGACCCAGTACTTC. It codes for CASSGTSGRAGETQYF. Variable domain in full (rest from reference TRBV5-5 and TRBJ2-5): DAGVTQSPTHLIKTRGQQVTLRCSPISGHKSVSWYQQVLGQGPQFIFQYYEKEERGRGNFPDRFSARQFPNYSSELNVNALLLGDSALYLCASSGTSGRAGETQYFGPGTRLLVL.

The chain uses TRBV6-1 and TRBJ2-7; D gene unclear. The ends were cut back, 2 bases at V and 4 bases at J, with 9 bases in the middle. The CDR3 sequence is 13 residues long. In germline, CDR1 is MNHNS, CDR2 SASEGT. CDR3: CASSESERYEQYF. Here the CDR3 DNA reads TGTGCCAGCAGTGAATCGGAGAGGTACGAGCAGTACTTC.

The rearrangement links TRBV9 to TRBJ2-3, with 16 bases lining up with TRBD2. CDR1 SGDLS and CDR2 YYNGEE come from the germline V gene. The ends lost 3 bases at V and 1 base at J; junction bases unmatched: 5. The CDR3 runs to 18 residues. The CDR3, as DNA: TGTGCCAGCAGCGGGGCCGGGACTAGCGGGAGGGGCACAGATACGCAGTATTTT. Translation: CASSGAGTSGRGTDTQYF.

This chain joins TRBV5-4 and TRBJ1-2; D is perhaps TRBD1 (6 bases). CDR1 and CDR2 from the germline V gene are SGHNT and YYREEE (reference sequence). Trimming took 4 bases from V and 8 from J, leaving 18 bases between them. The CDR3 contains 14 residues. CDR3 DNA sequence: TGTGCCAGCAGCCTGGACAGTTTTTCTATGGGCTACACCTTC. This translates into CASSLDSFSMGYTF.

V usage is TRBV2 and J usage is TRBJ1-1; 8 bases line up with TRBD1. Losses at the gene ends were 7 bases for V and 1 base for J; bases not matched to a gene: 2. There are 13 residues in the CDR3. The germline V gene has CDR1 SNHLY and CDR2 FYNNEI. The CDR3 bases are TGTGCCAGCACCGGGACAGGGAACACTGAAGCTTTCTTT. Translation: CASTGTGNTEAFF.

V gene TRBV19 combines with J gene TRBJ2-3, with D possibly matching TRBD1 (6 bases). Germline CDR1 is LNHDA and CDR2 is SQIVND (reference sequence). The CDR3 is made up of 12 amino acids. Trimming stripped 6 bases from V and 3 bases from J, with 7 bases between. The CDR3 bases are TGTGCCAGTAGGCAGGGGACAGATACGCAGTATTTT. Protein product: CASRQGTDTQYF. Using reference TRBV19 and TRBJ2-3 for the parts outside the CDR3, the full variable domain is DGGITQSPKYLFRKEGQNVTLSCEQNLNHDAMYWYRQDPGQGLRLIYYSQIVNDFQKGDIAEGYSVSREKKESFPLTVTSAQKNPTAFYLCASRQGTDTQYFGPGTRLTVL.

This chain connects TRBV2 to TRBJ1-2, with D unclear. CDR1 is SNHLY, CDR2 FYNNEI, per germline. The V gene lost 3 bases and the J gene lost 7 bases, with 18 bases spanning the gap. This CDR3 spans 15 amino acids. CDR3 sequence: CASSDLLVSSSGYTF. The CDR3 nucleotides read TGTGCCAGCAGTGATCTCCTGGTTAGCTCCAGTGGCTACACCTTC. Drawing the rest from reference TRBV2 and TRBJ1-2, the complete variable domain is EPEVTQTPSHQVTQMGQEVILRCVPISNHLYFYWYRQILGQKVEFLVSFYNNEISEKSEIFDDQFSVERPDGSNFTLKIRSTKLEDSAMYFCASSDLLVSSSGYTFGSGTRLTVV.

The chain carries TRBV3-1 (or the pseudogene TRBV3-2) and TRBJ2-1; D is undetermined. The V end was cut by 0 bases, the J end by 12 bases, with 12 bases between. CDR1 is LGHDT and CDR2 is YNNKEL in the germline V gene (reference sequence). The CDR3 has 13 amino acids. CDR3 loop: CASSQDEGGSQFF. The DNA of the CDR3 is TGTGCCAGCAGCCAAGATGAAGGCGGTTCGCAGTTCTTC.

The genes are TRBV28 and TRBJ2-1; TRBD2 matches 9 bases. The CDR3 spans 14 residues. Germline CDR1 is MDHEN and CDR2 is SYDVKM. V gave up 9 bases and J gave up 6 bases; unmatched junction bases: 9. CDR3 nucleotide sequence: TGTGCCAGTTTGGGGACTAGCAGGGCCAATGAGCAGTTCTTC. It codes for CASLGTSRANEQFF.